This TCR beta chain was sequenced in a study of CD8+ T cells in alopecia areata. As regards this clone: What it recognizes is unknown.

Overall study findings and caveats: Sequencing of scalp samples also includes resident alphabeta T cells from normal skin.

It was cDNA, reverse transcribed from extracted RNA, that served as the sequencing template. Clones were sequenced by immunoSEQ multiplex PCR, and TCRdb holds only the in-frame ones, with some missing. The data contain about 200,000 clones, around 62% of them seen just once; the ten biggest clones take up around 0.44%. The trim removed 3 bases at V and 1 base at J, leaving 7 bases unmatched. This CDR3 spans 16 amino acids. From germline, CDR1 is SGHRS and CDR2 YFSETQ. The chain has TRBV5-1 and TRBJ2-5; TRBD1 matches at 9 bases. The clonotype was recovered from a human donor with alopecia areata. The sample consisted of CD4+ T cells sorted from blood, taken at week 0. As DNA, the CDR3 is TGCGCCAGCAGCTCGAGGACAGGGGCGTCCCAAGAGACCCAGTACTTC. This sequence encodes CASSSRTGASQETQYF.